The rows below give T cell receptor beta chains drawn from one sample of a study of patients and donors after allogeneic stem cell transplantation. TCRdb re-analysed the RT-PCR reads in MiXCR, keeping a single row per CDR3 protein. Of almost 90,000 distinct CDR3 sequences detected, 5% appear once; the ten largest clones hold roughly 2.5%. Input material: blood, either unsorted or a sorted T cell fraction (not recorded which). The origin of the receptors is a human donor who was either an allogeneic HSCT recipient or a stem cell or donor lymphocyte infusion donor (not recorded which). It is not recorded whose cells these are; they may come from a transplant donor. Each CDR3 is given with its conserved first and last residue. A D gene is named only where the DNA matches it firmly. The listing skips clone size in some rows; elsewhere it reads once, few, many or a size class.

cdr3_length j_call v_call clone_size d_call cdr3_aa cdr3_nt
17 TRBJ1-2 TRBV5-1 many NA CASSLGTRIQPPYGYTF TGCGCCAGCAGCTTGGGCACTAGGATTCAGCCCCCCTATGGCTACACCTTC
15 TRBJ2-7 TRBV11-1 many TRBD2 CASSLSGLVSYEQYF TGTGCCAGCAGCCTATCGGGACTAGTCAGCTACGAGCAGTACTTC
14 TRBJ2-2 TRBV6-1 many NA CASRPRAWGGELFF TGTGCCAGCAGGCCCCGGGCCTGGGGCGGGGAGCTGTTTTTT
12 TRBJ2-4 TRBV7-9 few NA CASSSQGNIQYF TGTGCCAGCAGTTCCCAGGGGAACATTCAGTACTTC
12 TRBJ1-2 TRBV12-3/TRBV12-4 many NA CASSFGNYGYTF TGTGCCAGCAGTTTTGGTAACTATGGCTACACCTTC
13 TRBJ2-3 TRBV24-1 NA NA CATGDDSTDTQYF TGTGCAACCGGGGACGATAGCACAGATACGCAGTATTTT
17 TRBJ2-2 TRBV6-5 many TRBD2 CASSSLAGARNTGELFF TGTGCCAGCAGTTCATTAGCGGGAGCTCGGAATACCGGGGAGCTGTTTTTT
16 TRBJ2-2 TRBV25-1 many TRBD1 CASTLTGGTNTGELFF TGTGCCAGCACCTTGACAGGGGGTACGAACACCGGGGAGCTGTTTTTT
13 TRBJ2-3 TRBV20-1 many TRBD2 CSARLAGTDTQYF TGCAGTGCTAGACTAGCGGGTACAGATACGCAGTATTTT
19 TRBJ1-2 TRBV30 many TRBD1 CAWVRKRTGLRGVDYGYTF TGTGCCTGGGTCCGCAAAAGGACAGGCCTACGAGGGGTAGACTATGGCTACACCTTC
13 TRBJ2-4 TRBV3-1 many NA CASSPIPPNIQYF TGTGCCAGCAGCCCCATTCCCCCAAACATTCAGTACTTC
16 TRBJ2-7 TRBV18 many TRBD2 CASSPGSGIWSYEQYF TGTGCCAGCTCACCTGGTAGCGGGATTTGGTCCTACGAGCAGTACTTC
14 TRBJ2-3 TRBV27 few NA CASSFWSSTDTQYF TGTGCCAGCAGTTTTTGGAGTAGCACAGATACGCAGTATTTT
14 TRBJ2-7 TRBV19 few TRBD1 CASSKQGGRYEQYF TGTGCCAGTAGTAAACAGGGGGGACGCTACGAGCAGTACTTC
19 TRBJ1-4 TRBV12-3/TRBV12-4 NA NA CASSRRRRRIGGQDEKLFF TGTGCCAGCAGCCGGAGAAGGCGTAGAATTGGGGGGCAAGATGAAAAACTGTTTTTT
15 TRBJ2-5 TRBV12-3/TRBV12-4 many TRBD2 CASSLARQGGETQYF TGTGCCAGCAGTTTAGCGCGCCAGGGAGGGGAGACCCAGTACTTC
14 TRBJ2-7 TRBV20-1 many NA CSARADGTVYEQYF TGCAGTGCTAGAGCAGACGGGACGGTCTACGAGCAGTACTTC
14 TRBJ2-7 TRBV10-2 NA TRBD2 CASSGLAGRYEQYF TGCGCCAGCAGTGGGCTAGCGGGAAGGTACGAGCAGTACTTC
15 TRBJ1-2 TRBV6-1 many NA CASSERDGTLYGYTF TGTGCCAGCAGTGAACGGGACGGAACTTTATATGGCTACACCTTC
17 TRBJ2-3 TRBV12-3/TRBV12-4 few TRBD2 CASRPMSREGGTDTQYF TGTGCCAGCAGACCCATGTCGCGGGAGGGGGGCACAGATACGCAGTATTTT
12 TRBJ2-3 TRBV5-1 many NA CASSLDIDTQYF TGCGCCAGCAGCTTGGATATAGATACGCAGTATTTT
15 TRBJ2-1 TRBV20-1 NA TRBD1 CSSLTGGLLGSEQFF TGCAGTTCGTTGACAGGGGGCCTTTTAGGCAGTGAGCAGTTCTTC
16 TRBJ2-1 TRBV5-4 few TRBD1 CASSFGQGATYNEQFF TGTGCCAGCAGCTTCGGACAGGGGGCCACCTACAATGAGCAGTTCTTC
15 TRBJ2-1 TRBV7-9 many NA CASSLAGGPLNEQFF TGTGCCAGCAGCTTAGCGGGAGGCCCCCTCAATGAGCAGTTCTTC
15 TRBJ1-4 TRBV4-2 many TRBD1 CASSQETGGGEKLFF TGTGCCAGCAGCCAAGAGACAGGGGGAGGAGAAAAACTGTTTTTT
11 TRBJ2-4 TRBV2 NA NA CASTREDIQYF TGTGCCAGCACTCGGGAAGACATTCAGTACTTC
14 TRBJ2-7 TRBV5-1 many NA CASRFQGNSYEQYF TGCGCCAGCAGATTCCAGGGCAACTCCTACGAGCAGTACTTC
13 TRBJ2-5 TRBV5-5 many NA CASSFTGLETQYF TGTGCCAGCAGCTTTACAGGGCTCGAGACCCAGTACTTC
18 TRBJ2-7 TRBV28 many TRBD2 CASSPGVAGPYFSYEQYF TGTGCCAGCAGTCCCGGGGTAGCGGGGCCCTACTTCTCCTACGAGCAGTACTTC
15 TRBJ2-7 TRBV5-6 many NA CASSIRGWSSYEQYF TGTGCCAGCAGCATCAGGGGATGGAGCTCCTACGAGCAGTACTTC
15 TRBJ2-3 TRBV27 few NA CASSSQGIMWDTQYF TGTGCCAGCAGTTCGCAGGGAATAATGTGGGATACGCAGTATTTT
20 TRBJ2-6 TRBV18 many TRBD2 CASSPLLAGGDDSGANVLTF TGTGCCAGCTCTCCCCTCCTAGCGGGGGGGGACGACTCTGGGGCCAACGTCCTGACTTTC
19 TRBJ2-4 TRBV11-1 many NA CASSLGNPRTALAKNIQYF TGTGCCAGCAGCTTAGGAAACCCCAGGACAGCGCTAGCCAAAAACATTCAGTACTTC
14 TRBJ2-7 TRBV5-1 few NA CASSFSGSSYEQYF TGCGCCAGCAGCTTCAGCGGGTCCTCCTACGAGCAGTACTTC
17 TRBJ2-6 TRBV28 many NA CASSSPFASSGANVLTF TGTGCCAGCAGTTCCCCCTTTGCTAGCTCTGGGGCCAACGTCCTGACTTTC
15 TRBJ2-3 TRBV11-2 many NA CASSPALGGIDTQYF TGTGCCAGCAGCCCCGCCCTCGGGGGTATAGATACGCAGTATTTT
16 TRBJ2-2 TRBV20-1 NA NA CSARDGGGADTGELFF TGCAGTGCTAGAGATGGTGGAGGGGCGGACACCGGGGAGCTGTTTTTT
16 TRBJ2-1 TRBV9 NA TRBD2 CASSVARGGSYNEQFF TGTGCCAGCAGCGTAGCCCGGGGGGGGTCCTACAATGAGCAGTTCTTC
14 TRBJ2-5 TRBV5-1 many TRBD1 CASSFRTGEGTQYF TGCGCCAGCAGCTTCCGGACAGGGGAAGGGACCCAGTACTTC
16 TRBJ2-7 TRBV5-1 few TRBD1 CASSEGLGQGVREQYF TGCGCCAGCAGCGAAGGGTTGGGACAGGGGGTAAGGGAGCAGTACTTC
17 TRBJ2-2 TRBV6-5 many TRBD1 CASSYSPGTENTGELFF TGTGCCAGCAGTTACTCCCCCGGGACAGAGAACACCGGGGAGCTGTTTTTT
13 TRBJ1-2 TRBV20-1 many NA CSARDARAYGYTF TGCAGTGCTAGAGATGCCCGGGCGTATGGCTACACCTTC
15 TRBJ2-6 TRBV28 few NA CASTGWGAGANVLTF TGTGCCAGCACCGGATGGGGGGCTGGGGCCAACGTCCTGACTTTC
15 TRBJ2-1 TRBV18 many TRBD2 CASSQGLAGDNEQFF TGTGCCAGCTCGCAGGGACTAGCGGGGGACAATGAGCAGTTCTTC
15 TRBJ2-1 TRBV5-1 many TRBD1 CASSYGQDRYNEQFF TGCGCCAGCAGCTACGGACAGGACCGCTACAATGAGCAGTTCTTC
14 TRBJ1-2 TRBV7-6 few NA CASSKGPGPYGYTF TGTGCCAGCAGCAAAGGCCCAGGGCCCTATGGCTACACCTTC
14 TRBJ1-3 TRBV20-1 NA NA CSARERISGNTIYF TGCAGTGCTAGAGAACGAATCTCTGGAAACACCATATATTTT
17 TRBJ2-2 TRBV19 NA NA CASSIGQGQRNTGELFF TGTGCCAGTAGTATCGGCCAGGGACAACGGAACACCGGGGAGCTGTTTTTT
14 TRBJ2-1 TRBV29-1 many TRBD2 CSVPGLADYNEQFF TGCAGCGTGCCAGGACTAGCGGACTACAATGAGCAGTTCTTC
14 TRBJ2-7 TRBV6-2/TRBV6-3 NA NA CASSYSKVLYEQYF TGTGCCAGCAGTTACTCGAAGGTTTTGTACGAGCAGTACTTC
15 TRBJ2-1 TRBV5-8 many TRBD2 CASSFSGGAGNEQFF TGTGCCAGCAGCTTTAGCGGGGGGGCCGGGAATGAGCAGTTCTTC
14 TRBJ1-3 TRBV7-8 many NA CASSLGGDRNTIYF TGTGCCAGCAGCTTAGGAGGGGACCGAAACACCATATATTTT